What follows describes a single T cell receptor beta chain. Its antigen target is currently unknown. Per-base qualities were not stored, and no clone one base away is much larger. This entry comes from a study of blood T cell repertoires in COVID-19 (dated by TCRdb to between 2020 and 2021). Regarding the study in general: Samples covering the acute and convalescent phases of COVID-19 were provided by collaborators in the United States, Italy and Spain. The repertoires were released in a freely available public database intended as a resource for research on the immune response to SARS-CoV-2. Nearly every sample came with metadata listing a de-identified subject ID, COVID-19 status, age in years and sex. The samples were drawn from two sources: the first 160 participants of the ongoing ImmuneRACE study, and 1,000 to 1,500 subjects contributed by 6 global collaborators. The prospective study material was composed of cDNA or gDNA derived from T cells, B-cell-depleted T cells, or PBMCs. Where HLA class I and class II types were available, the types were taken from metadata supplied by the sample provider, not from assay-based typing. Deeply sampled blood TCRbeta repertoires from subjects exposed to, actively infected with, or recovered from COVID-19 were included in the dataset. What the work shows at the level of the full study, not this receptor alone: Clinical and demographic metadata were provided uncurated, with the amount varying by source and participant.

TCRbeta CDR3 regions were amplified from genomic DNA by means of the immunoSEQ Assay, a bias-controlled multiplex PCR. The authors' analysis ran thus. The number of nucleated cells in each sample was estimated from the amplification of reference gene primers within the assay. To quantify the absolute abundance of each unique TCRbeta CDR3 rearrangement, sequence reads were collapsed and filtered. For each sample, productive Simpson clonality was calculated as the square root of Simpson's diversity index over productive rearrangements. This is the immuneACCESS table as TCRdb keeps it, with only in-frame sequences that have V and J called. A part of the clones is gone; compared with another copy, unresolved V genes explain less than half, and the rest is unexplained. The V and J calls and the clone size are those of that table, but D and trimming were determined from the DNA. The sample yields about 200,000 clones; about 83% were counted once. The ten largest clones add up to roughly 6.2% of the sample.

Another Seattle source contributed samples from volunteer blood donors who had recovered from COVID-19. Collaborating institutions collected whole blood in K2EDTA tubes following their own protocols. Collaborator samples were shipped for TCRbeta analysis as frozen whole blood, isolated PBMCs, or DNA extracted from either sample type. Via the germline V gene (reference sequence), CDR1 is GTSNPN and CDR2 SVGIG. V was cut back by 0 bases and J by 3 bases, leaving a gap of 12 bases between them. The cysteine opens and the phenylalanine closes a CDR3 of 14 amino acids. Only the CDR3 portion is preserved as DNA: 42 bases, with reading frame beginning at the first base.

The receptor chain draws on TRBV30 and TRBJ2-7; the D gene cannot be named for sure. This clonotype was obtained from a man between 60 and 75 years old who had recovered from COVID-19. Sequencing was done on a sample of peripheral blood. The CDR3: CAWSVGPSIYEQYF. The DNA sequence is as follows: TGTGCCTGGAGTGTTGGTCCCTCTATCTACGAGCAGTACTTC.